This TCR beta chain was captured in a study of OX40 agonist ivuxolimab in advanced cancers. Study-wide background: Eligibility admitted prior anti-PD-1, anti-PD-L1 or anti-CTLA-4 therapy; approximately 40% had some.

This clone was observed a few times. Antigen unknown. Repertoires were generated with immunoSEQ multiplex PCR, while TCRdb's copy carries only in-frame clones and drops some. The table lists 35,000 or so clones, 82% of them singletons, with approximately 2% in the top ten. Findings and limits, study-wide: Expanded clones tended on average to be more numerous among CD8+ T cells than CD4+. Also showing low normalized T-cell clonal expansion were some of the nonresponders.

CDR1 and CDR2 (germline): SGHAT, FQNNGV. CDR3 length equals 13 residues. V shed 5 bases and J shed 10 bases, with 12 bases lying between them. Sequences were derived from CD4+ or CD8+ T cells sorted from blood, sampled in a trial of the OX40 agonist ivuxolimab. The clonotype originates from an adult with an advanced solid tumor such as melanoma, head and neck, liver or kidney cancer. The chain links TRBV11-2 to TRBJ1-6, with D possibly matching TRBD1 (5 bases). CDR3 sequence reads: CASSTRRGSPLHF. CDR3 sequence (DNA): TGTGCCAGCAGCACCCGGAGGGGATCACCCCTCCACTTT.